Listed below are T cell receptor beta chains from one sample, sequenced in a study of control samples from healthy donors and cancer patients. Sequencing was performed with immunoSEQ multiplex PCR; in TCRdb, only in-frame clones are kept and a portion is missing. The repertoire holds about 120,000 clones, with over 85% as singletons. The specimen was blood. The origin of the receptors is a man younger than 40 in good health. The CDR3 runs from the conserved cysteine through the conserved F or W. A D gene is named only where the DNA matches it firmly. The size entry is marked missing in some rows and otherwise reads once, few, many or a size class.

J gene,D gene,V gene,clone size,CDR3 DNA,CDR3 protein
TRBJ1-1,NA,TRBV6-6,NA,TGTGCCACGCTTCACACTGAAGCTTTCTTT,CATLHTEAFF
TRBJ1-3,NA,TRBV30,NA,TGTGCCTGGAGTGTAAGAAGGGCAGGAAACACCATATATTTT,CAWSVRRAGNTIYF
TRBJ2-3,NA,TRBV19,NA,TGTGCCAGTAGTATAGCCCCCCAGGGGTCAACAGATACGCAGTATTTT,CASSIAPQGSTDTQYF
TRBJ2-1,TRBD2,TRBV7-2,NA,TGTGCCAGCAGCTTTGAGGTAGCGGGGGCCCTCGATGAGCAGTTCTTC,CASSFEVAGALDEQFF
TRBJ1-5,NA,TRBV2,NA,TGTGCCACCGGGATAGGCGGGGTTAGCAATCAGCCCCAGCATTTT,CATGIGGVSNQPQHF
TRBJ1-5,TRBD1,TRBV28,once,TGTGCCAGCAGAACAGGGGGCGGAAATAATCAGCCCCAGCATTTT,CASRTGGGNNQPQHF
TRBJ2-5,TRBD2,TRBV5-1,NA,TGCGCCAGCAGCTTGCGGGGGGAGATCCAAGAGACCCAGTACTTC,CASSLRGEIQETQYF
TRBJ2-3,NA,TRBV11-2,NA,TGTGCCAGCAGCTCCCAGGGGGGGCGTAGCACAGATACGCAGTATTTT,CASSSQGGRSTDTQYF
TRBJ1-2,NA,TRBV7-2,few,TGTGCCAGCAGCTTAGCTCCGGGGGGAGACTATGGCTACACCTTC,CASSLAPGGDYGYTF
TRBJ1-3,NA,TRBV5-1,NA,TGCGCCAGCAGCTTGGACGTCTCTGGAAACACCATATATTTT,CASSLDVSGNTIYF
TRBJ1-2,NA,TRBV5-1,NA,TGCGCCAGCAGCTTGGGAAGTTGGGGAGATGGCTACACCTTC,CASSLGSWGDGYTF
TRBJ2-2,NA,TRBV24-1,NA,TGTGCCACCAGTGATCCTGATCTCCGGGACAAAAGGGGGGAGCTGCTTTTT,CATSDPDLRDKRGELLF
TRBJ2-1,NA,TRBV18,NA,TGTGCCAGCTCACCAAGCGGAAGCTCCTACAATGAGCAGTTCTTC,CASSPSGSSYNEQFF
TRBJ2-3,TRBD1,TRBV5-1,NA,TGCGCCAGCAGCTTGGGGGACAGGACCCTCACAGATACGCAGTATTTT,CASSLGDRTLTDTQYF
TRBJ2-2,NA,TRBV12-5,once,TGTGCTAGTGGTTTGGGGGACTTACTGAACACCGGGGAGCTGTTTTTT,CASGLGDLLNTGELFF
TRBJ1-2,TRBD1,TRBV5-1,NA,TGCGCCAGCAGCGTACCCACAGGGGTGTCAGACTATGGCTACACCTTC,CASSVPTGVSDYGYTF
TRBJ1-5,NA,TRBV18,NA,TGTGCCAGCTCACCTACAACCGACAGACCCGCTGCGCATTTT,CASSPTTDRPAAHF
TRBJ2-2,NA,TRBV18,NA,TGTGCCAGCTCACCACGGGGGACCGGGGAGCTGTTTTTT,CASSPRGTGELFF
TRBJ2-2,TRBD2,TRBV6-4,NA,TGTGCCAGCAGTGGCTCACTGGGACTAGCGGTCACCGGGGAGCTGTTTTTT,CASSGSLGLAVTGELFF
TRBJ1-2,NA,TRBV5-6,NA,TGTGCCAGCTTCTCGGGAAGCTATGGCTACACCTTC,CASFSGSYGYTF
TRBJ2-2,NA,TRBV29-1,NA,TGCAGCGTCGCACTACGCGGGGAGCTGTTTTTT,CSVALRGELFF
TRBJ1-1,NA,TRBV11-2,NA,TGTGCCAGCAGCCTTCGGGCCAATGAAGCTTTCTTT,CASSLRANEAFF